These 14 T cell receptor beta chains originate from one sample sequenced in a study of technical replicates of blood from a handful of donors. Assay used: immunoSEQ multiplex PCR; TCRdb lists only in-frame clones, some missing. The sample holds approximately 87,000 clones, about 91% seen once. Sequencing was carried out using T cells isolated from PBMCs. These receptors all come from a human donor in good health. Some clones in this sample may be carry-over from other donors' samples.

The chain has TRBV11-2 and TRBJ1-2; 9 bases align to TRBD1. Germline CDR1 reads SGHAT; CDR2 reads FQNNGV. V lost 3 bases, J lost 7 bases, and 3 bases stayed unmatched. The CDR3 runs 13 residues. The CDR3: CASSFGTGLGYTF. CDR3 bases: TGTGCCAGCAGCTTTGGGACAGGGCTTGGCTACACCTTC.

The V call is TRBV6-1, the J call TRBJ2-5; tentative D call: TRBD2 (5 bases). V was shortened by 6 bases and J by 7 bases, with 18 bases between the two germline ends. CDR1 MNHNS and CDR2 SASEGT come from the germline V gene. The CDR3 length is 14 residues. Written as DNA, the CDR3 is TGTGCCAGCAGCGTAGGTGGGGAGTGGGGGACCCAGTACTTC. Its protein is CASSVGGEWGTQYF.

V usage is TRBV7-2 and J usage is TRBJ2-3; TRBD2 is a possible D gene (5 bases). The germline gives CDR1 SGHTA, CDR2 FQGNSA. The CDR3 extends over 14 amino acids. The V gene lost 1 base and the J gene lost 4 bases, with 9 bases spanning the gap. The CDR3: CASSLGGSADTQYF. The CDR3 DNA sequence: TGTGCCAGCAGCTTAGGTGGGAGTGCAGATACGCAGTATTTT.

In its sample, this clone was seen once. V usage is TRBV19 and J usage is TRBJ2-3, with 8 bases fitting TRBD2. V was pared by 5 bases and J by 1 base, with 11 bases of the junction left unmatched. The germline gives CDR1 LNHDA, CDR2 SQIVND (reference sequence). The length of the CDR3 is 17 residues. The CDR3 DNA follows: TGTGCCAGTAGTCTACTTTTGGGACTAGAGGGCACAGATACGCAGTATTTT. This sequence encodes CASSLLLGLEGTDTQYF.

This chain's CDR3 is CASSGGPVYEQYF. Written as DNA, the CDR3 is TGTGCCAGCAGTGGCGGTCCTGTTTACGAGCAGTACTTC. This sequence joins TRBV28 and TRBJ2-7; D uncertain. V lost 5 bases and J 4 bases, leaving 12 bases between the germline ends. This CDR3 spans 13 amino acids. Germline values: CDR1 MDHEN, CDR2 SYDVKM.

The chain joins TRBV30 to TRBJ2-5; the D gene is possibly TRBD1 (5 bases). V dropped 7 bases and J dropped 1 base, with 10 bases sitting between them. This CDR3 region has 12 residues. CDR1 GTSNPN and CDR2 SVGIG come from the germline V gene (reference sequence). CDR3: CAFGRVQETQYF. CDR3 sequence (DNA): TGTGCCTTCGGCAGGGTCCAAGAGACCCAGTACTTC. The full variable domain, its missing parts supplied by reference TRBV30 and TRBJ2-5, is SQTIHQWPATLVQPVGSPLSLECTVEGTSNPNLYWYRQAAGRGLQLLFYSVGIGQISSEVPQNLSASRPQDRQFILSSKKLLLSDSGFYLCAFGRVQETQYFGPGTRLLVL.

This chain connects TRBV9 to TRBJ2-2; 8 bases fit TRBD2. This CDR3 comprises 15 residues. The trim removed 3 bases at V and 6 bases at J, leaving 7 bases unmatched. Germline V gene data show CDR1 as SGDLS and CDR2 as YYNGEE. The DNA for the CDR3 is TGTGCCAGCAGCGCTACTAGCGGTCTTGCCGGGGAGCTGTTTTTT. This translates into CASSATSGLAGELFF.

The CDR3 region is CATGTGVHEQFF. The CDR3 nucleotides read TGTGCTACCGGGACAGGGGTCCATGAGCAGTTCTTC. The chain uses TRBV9 and TRBJ2-1, with TRBD1 matching over 10 bases. The CDR3 runs to 12 residues. Looked up from germline, CDR1 is SGDLS and CDR2 is YYNGEE. Complete variable domain (other parts from reference TRBV9 and TRBJ2-1): DSGVTQTPKHLITATGQRVTLRCSPRSGDLSVYWYQQSLDQGLQFLIQYYNGEERAKGNILERFSAQQFPDLHSELNLSSLELGDSALYFCATGTGVHEQFFGPGTRLTVL.

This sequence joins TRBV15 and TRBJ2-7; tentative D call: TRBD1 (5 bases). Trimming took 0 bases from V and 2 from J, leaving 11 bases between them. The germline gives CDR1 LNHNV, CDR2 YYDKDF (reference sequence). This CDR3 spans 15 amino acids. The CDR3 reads CATSRDPDSPYEQYF. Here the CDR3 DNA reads TGTGCCACCAGCAGAGATCCCGACAGCCCCTACGAGCAGTACTTC.

The CDR3 region has the DNA TGTGCCAGCAGCGTAGGTCTAGCGGGCCCCACAGATACGCAGTATTTT. Residues: CASSVGLAGPTDTQYF. The chain carries TRBV9 and TRBJ2-3, with 8 bases that match TRBD2. Germline trimming cut 0 bases from V and 2 bases from J; bases unmatched to any gene: 5. The germline CDR1 and CDR2 sequences are SGDLS and YYNGEE. The CDR3 is 16 amino acids.

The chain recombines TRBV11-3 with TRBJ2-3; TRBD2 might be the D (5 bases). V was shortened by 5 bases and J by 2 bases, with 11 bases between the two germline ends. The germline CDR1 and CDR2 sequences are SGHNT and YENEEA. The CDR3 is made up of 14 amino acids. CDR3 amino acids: CASSQDSNTDTQYF. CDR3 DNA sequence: TGTGCCAGCAGCCAGGACTCGAACACAGATACGCAGTATTTT.

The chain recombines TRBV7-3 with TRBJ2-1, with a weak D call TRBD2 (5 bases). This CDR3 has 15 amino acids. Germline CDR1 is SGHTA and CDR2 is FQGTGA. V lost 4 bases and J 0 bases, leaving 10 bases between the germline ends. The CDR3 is CASSYLGSSYNEQFF. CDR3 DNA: TGTGCCAGCAGCTATCTAGGGAGCTCCTACAATGAGCAGTTCTTC. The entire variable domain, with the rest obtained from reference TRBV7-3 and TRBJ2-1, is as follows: GAGVSQTPSNKVTEKGKYVELRCDPISGHTALYWYRQSLGQGPEFLIYFQGTGAADDSGLPNDRFFAVRPEGSVSTLKIQRTERGDSAVYLCASSYLGSSYNEQFFGPGTRLTVL.

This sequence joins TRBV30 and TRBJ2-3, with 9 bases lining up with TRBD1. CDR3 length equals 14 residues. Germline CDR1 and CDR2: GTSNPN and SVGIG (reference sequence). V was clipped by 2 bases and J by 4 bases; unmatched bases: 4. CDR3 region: CAWSITGGADTQYF. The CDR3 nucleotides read TGTGCCTGGAGTATAACAGGGGGCGCAGATACGCAGTATTTT.

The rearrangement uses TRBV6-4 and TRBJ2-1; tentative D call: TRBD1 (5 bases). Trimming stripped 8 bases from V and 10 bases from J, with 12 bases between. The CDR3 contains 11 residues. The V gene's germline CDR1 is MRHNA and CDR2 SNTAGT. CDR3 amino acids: CASGIGVEQFF. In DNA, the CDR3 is TGTGCCAGCGGCATAGGGGTCGAGCAGTTCTTC.